This T cell receptor (beta chain) was retrieved from a study of circulating tumor DNA in untreated peripheral T-cell lymphoma (dated by TCRdb to about 2021). Paper-wide results and their limitations: Tumor-specific clonotypes were identified in 76% of patients, with identification achieved from about nine tenths of baseline tissues and about 70% of baseline serum samples.

Library method: the immunoSEQ multiplex PCR assay. In its TCRdb copy, this immuneACCESS table keeps in-frame sequences only and misses some clones. Where compared with another copy, unresolved V genes explain less than half of these, and the others have no known cause. Present in this sample are almost 9,000 clones, around four fifths of which were seen just once. The ten top clones hold approximately 2.1% of the sample. To find tumor-specific TCR clonotypes, researchers sequenced baseline tumor tissue that had been collected prior to treatment. In a trial, the study monitored patients with peripheral T-cell lymphoma who were getting frontline treatment by applying next-generation sequencing to their T-cell receptor sequences. Comments on this clone: This receptor's antigen is unknown. The record has no base qualities; no much larger clone is one base away.

Trimming removed 4 bases from V and 0 bases from J, leaving 11 bases between the germline ends. The CDR3 has 15 amino acids, counting the end cysteine and phenylalanine. The retained sequence is limited to the CDR3, 45 bases, with the frame set at the first base. Sequences SGHRS (CDR1) and YFSETQ (CDR2) are obtained from the germline V gene. The source of this sequence is a human donor with peripheral T-cell lymphoma. The chain links TRBV5-1 with TRBJ1-3; matching of 6 bases hints at TRBD1 as the D gene. The sequencing input was tumor tissue. The CDR3 protein sequence reads: CASSLGHSSGNTIYF. The nucleotides read TGCGCCAGCAGCCTGGGACATTCCTCTGGAAACACCATATATTTT.